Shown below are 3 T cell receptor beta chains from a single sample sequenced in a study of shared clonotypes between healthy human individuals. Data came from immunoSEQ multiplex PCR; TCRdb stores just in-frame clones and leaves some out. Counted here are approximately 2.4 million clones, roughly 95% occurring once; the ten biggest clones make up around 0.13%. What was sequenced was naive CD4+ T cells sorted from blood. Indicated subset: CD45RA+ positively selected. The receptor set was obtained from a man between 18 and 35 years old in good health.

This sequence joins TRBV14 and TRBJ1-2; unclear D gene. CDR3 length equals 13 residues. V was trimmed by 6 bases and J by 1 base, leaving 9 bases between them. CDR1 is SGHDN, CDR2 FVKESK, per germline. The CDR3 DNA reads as TGTGCCAGCAGTTTTGAGAGTAACTATGGCTACACCTTC. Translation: CASSFESNYGYTF.

Written as DNA, the CDR3 is TGCGCCAGCAGCTCCGGGAGTCTCGAGACCCAGTACTTC. Protein: CASSSGSLETQYF. This sequence joins TRBV5-1 and TRBJ2-5, with D maybe TRBD2 (6 bases). CDR1 SGHRS and CDR2 YFSETQ come from the germline V gene. The CDR3 runs to 13 residues. V gave up 3 bases and J gave up 5 bases, with 11 bases separating them.

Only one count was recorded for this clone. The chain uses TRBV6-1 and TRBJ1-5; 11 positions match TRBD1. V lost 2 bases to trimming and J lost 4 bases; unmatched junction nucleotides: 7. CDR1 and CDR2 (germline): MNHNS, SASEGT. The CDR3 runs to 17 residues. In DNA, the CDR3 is TGTGCCAGCAGTGAACTGGGGACAGGGGGTTGGAATCAGCCCCAGCATTTT. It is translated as CASSELGTGGWNQPQHF.